The sequence of this T cell receptor (beta chain) was determined in a study of T cell clones after liver transplantation. Study context: A pre-transplant mixed lymphocyte reaction with TCRbeta sequencing defined graft-donor-reactive clones followed in post-transplant blood. Study findings and constraints: Low donor cell numbers restricted donor-reactive repertoire measurement in a couple of subjects. Post-transplant, graft-donor-reactive CD4 TCRbeta sequences in blood dropped significantly in 5 of 8 subjects.

This CDR3 is built from 13 residues. Germline V gene data show CDR1 as GTSNPN and CDR2 as SVGIG (reference sequence). The ends were cut back, 5 bases at V and 0 bases at J, with 11 bases in the middle. As regards this clone: Its target is unknown.

The data were produced by immunoSEQ multiplex PCR, yet TCRdb's version contains in-frame clones alone and is incomplete. This table has 65,000 to 95,000 clones, about four fifths appearing once. This sequence originates from a human donor who received a liver transplant. The chain combines TRBV30 with TRBJ2-7, with TRBD1 as a possible D gene (5 bases). The sequencing here drew on CD4+ T cells from blood, taken before liver transplant. CDR3 amino acids: CAWATDTSYEQYF. The CDR3 DNA sequence: TGTGCCTGGGCGACAGATACCTCCTACGAGCAGTACTTC.